The rows below give T cell receptor beta chains drawn from one sample of a study of blood T cell repertoires in COVID-19. Sequencing used immunoSEQ multiplex PCR; TCRdb keeps in-frame clones, though not all of them. The sample carries 150,000 to 200,000 clones, roughly 85% recorded once. Sequencing used peripheral blood. These receptors originate from a man over 45 with active or convalescent COVID-19. The CDR3 runs from the conserved cysteine through the conserved F or W. Fields, in order: clone size, J gene, V gene, D gene, CDR3 protein, CDR3 DNA. D genes are given only for firm matches. For some rows the clone size is stated as once, few or many, or as a class when expanded; others skip it.

>NA|TRBJ1-3|TRBV10-3|TRBD1
CATTGDRSGNTIYF
TGTGCCACGACAGGGGACCGCTCTGGAAACACCATATATTTT
>NA|TRBJ1-5|TRBV27|NA
CASSLSGGINQPQHF
TGTGCCAGCAGTTTATCGGGGGGAATCAATCAGCCCCAGCATTTT
>NA|TRBJ1-2|TRBV11-1|NA
CASSLQTGIGYTF
TGTGCCAGCAGCTTACAAACGGGAATTGGCTACACCTTC
>NA|TRBJ1-1|TRBV5-1|NA
CASSTQGNVAEAFF
TGCGCCAGCAGCACACAGGGTAATGTAGCTGAAGCTTTCTTT
>NA|TRBJ2-1|TRBV7-2|TRBD1
CASSLNPGGAPYNEQFF
TGTGCCAGCAGCTTAAATCCAGGGGGCGCGCCCTACAATGAGCAGTTCTTC
>few|TRBJ1-3|TRBV7-2|NA
CASSLEPSSGNTIYF
TGTGCCAGCAGCTTAGAACCGAGCTCTGGAAACACCATATATTTT
>NA|TRBJ2-7|TRBV11-2|TRBD2
CASSLTSGGYEQYF
TGTGCCAGCAGCTTGACTAGCGGGGGCTACGAGCAGTACTTC
>NA|TRBJ2-7|TRBV23-1|NA
CASSHHNQPRTYEQYF
TGCGCCAGCAGTCACCACAATCAACCGAGGACCTACGAGCAGTACTTC
>NA|TRBJ1-2|TRBV19|NA
CASSSDRPYGYTF
TGTGCCAGTAGTTCTGACAGGCCTTATGGCTACACCTTC
>NA|TRBJ2-3|TRBV24-1|NA
CATSDYGSGGTDTQYF
TGTGCCACCAGTGATTATGGCTCAGGGGGCACAGATACGCAGTATTTT
>NA|TRBJ2-7|TRBV6-2/TRBV6-3|TRBD1
CASSYRGTGEYEQYF
TGTGCCAGCAGTTACCGCGGGACAGGGGAATACGAGCAGTACTTC
>NA|TRBJ2-1|TRBV28|NA
CASSFTQVEQFF
TGTGCCAGCAGTTTTACACAGGTGGAGCAGTTCTTC
>NA|TRBJ2-5|TRBV5-5|TRBD2
CASSSQLAGGYETQYF
TGTGCCAGCAGCTCCCAACTAGCGGGCGGATATGAGACCCAGTACTTC
>NA|TRBJ2-7|TRBV7-6|NA
CASSRYRGEQYF
TGTGCCAGCAGCCGATATCGGGGGGAGCAGTACTTC
>NA|TRBJ2-5|TRBV9|NA
CASSLRTNQETQYF
TGTGCCAGCAGCCTCCGGACAAACCAAGAGACCCAGTACTTC
>NA|TRBJ1-3|TRBV5-1|TRBD1
CASRGTAGNTIYF
TGCGCCAGCAGAGGGACAGCTGGAAACACCATATATTTT
>NA|TRBJ1-1|TRBV28|NA
CASSLSGQGGFLGEAFF
TGTGCCAGCAGTTTATCGGGGCAGGGAGGTTTTTTAGGGGAAGCTTTCTTT
>NA|TRBJ1-1|TRBV25-1|TRBD1
CASSEGQVNTEAFF
TGTGCCAGCAGTGAGGGACAGGTGAACACTGAAGCTTTCTTT
>NA|TRBJ2-1|TRBV20-1|TRBD2
CSVSSGDPPYNEQFF
TGCAGTGTTAGTAGCGGGGACCCTCCCTACAATGAGCAGTTCTTC
>NA|TRBJ2-5|TRBV3-1/TRBV3-2|TRBD2
CASSQDFVSGGETQYF
TGTGCCAGCAGCCAAGATTTTGTCAGCGGGGGGGAGACCCAGTACTTC
>NA|TRBJ2-2|TRBV6-2/TRBV6-3|NA
CASSYAAARSADTGELFF
TGTGCCAGCAGTTACGCCGCCGCCCGTAGCGCGGACACCGGGGAGCTGTTTTTT
>NA|TRBJ2-3|TRBV6-1|NA
CASSGFFGGGSTDTQYF
TGTGCCAGCAGTGGGTTTTTCGGAGGCGGGAGCACAGATACGCAGTATTTT
>few|TRBJ2-5|TRBV5-5|TRBD2
CASSWVAGGRETQYF
TGTGCCAGCAGCTGGGTAGCGGGGGGCCGAGAGACCCAGTACTTC
>NA|TRBJ1-3|TRBV18|NA
CASSPPVSLPTSTIYF
TGTGCCAGCTCACCACCCGTCTCCCTCCCTACTAGCACCATATATTTT
>NA|TRBJ2-7|TRBV7-8|NA
CASSPQGNEQYF
TGTGCCAGCAGCCCACAGGGAAACGAGCAGTACTTC
>many|TRBJ2-3|TRBV29-1|TRBD2
CSVDAGVDTQYF
TGCAGCGTTGATGCGGGGGTGGATACGCAGTATTTT